Each of the 13 T cell receptor beta chains below was sequenced from the same sample in a study of PD-1 blockade in classical Hodgkin lymphoma. Brentuximab vedotin exposure varied, and every patient relapsed after autologous stem cell transplantation. Assay: immunoSEQ multiplex PCR; the TCRdb copy retains only in-frame clones and omits some. The repertoire includes tens of thousands of clones, roughly 86% of them detected once, and roughly 11% sits in the top ten. Source: peripheral blood mononuclear cells (PBMCs), taken before the second cycle of nivolumab. All receptors come from a human donor with classical Hodgkin lymphoma.

The V gene is TRBV6-5, the J gene TRBJ2-5; D not resolved. The CDR3 is 14 residues long. Germline V CDR1 and CDR2: MNHEY, SVGAGI. V gave up 1 base and J gave up 2 bases, with 8 bases separating them. CDR3 protein: CASSYFGVQETQYF. The CDR3 DNA reads TGTGCCAGCAGTTACTTCGGTGTGCAAGAGACCCAGTACTTC.

This chain connects TRBV19 to TRBJ2-6; D not resolved. This CDR3 region has 15 residues. Trimming left V 5 bases short and J 0 bases short, with 8 bases between. Germline V gene data show CDR1 as LNHDA and CDR2 as SQIVND (reference sequence). CDR3 in amino acids: CASSPLDSGANVLTF. The CDR3 nucleotides are TGTGCCAGTAGTCCCCTGGACTCTGGGGCCAACGTCCTGACTTTC.

The chain carries TRBV4-2 and TRBJ2-5; TRBD2 is a possible D gene (6 bases). Trimming took off 1 base at V and 3 bases at J, with 15 bases between the two ends. The CDR3 contains 16 residues. The germline V gene has CDR1 LGHNA and CDR2 YNFKEQ. The DNA for the CDR3 is TGTGCCAGCAGCCAAGCCTCGGGCCCTAGCGAAGAGACCCAGTACTTC. It is translated as CASSQASGPSEETQYF.

The genes are TRBV4-2 and TRBJ2-2; 9 bases map to TRBD2. In germline, CDR1 is LGHNA, CDR2 YNFKEQ. The CDR3 runs 17 residues. The ends lost 0 bases at V and 1 base at J; junction bases unmatched: 3. The DNA for the CDR3 is TGTGCCAGCAGCCAAGATAGTAGCGGGGGGAACACCGGGGAGCTGTTTTTT. This sequence encodes CASSQDSSGGNTGELFF.

As to this clone: An end of the junction differs from the germline gene, which may be a read error. The chain links TRBV27 to TRBJ1-5; 10 bases line up with TRBD1. Germline CDR1 is MNHEY and CDR2 is SMNVEV (reference sequence). CDR3 length: 15 amino acids. The CDR3 DNA sequence: TGTGCCAGCAGTTTATCGACAGGGGGCAACCAGCCCCAGCATTTT. Amino acids: CASSLSTGGNQPQHF.

The chain couples TRBV5-1 to TRBJ2-3; 8 bases map to TRBD2. With V trimmed by 0 bases and J by 2 bases, 5 bases remained unmatched. The CDR3 covers 16 residues. Germline V gives CDR1 SGHRS, CDR2 YFSETQ. The CDR3 loop is CASSLVAGGLTDTQYF. In DNA, the CDR3 is TGCGCCAGCAGCTTGGTTGCGGGGGGCCTCACAGATACGCAGTATTTT.

This chain joins TRBV27 and TRBJ1-1; tentative D call: TRBD1 (5 bases). The V and J ends lost 5 bases and 5 bases respectively, with 18 bases between them. Germline V gene sequence: CDR1 MNHEY, CDR2 SMNVEV (reference sequence). This CDR3 comprises 15 residues. CDR3 bases: TGTGCCAGCAGTCCTCTCGCAGGGCGTGGAACTGAAGCTTTCTTT. This translates into CASSPLAGRGTEAFF.

The genes are TRBV7-9 and TRBJ2-3; 7 bases match TRBD1. With 1 base clipped from V and 3 bases from J, the junction kept 1 base outside the gene matches. Germline-derived CDR1 and CDR2 are SEHNR and FQNEAQ (reference sequence). The CDR3 is 14 amino acids. The CDR3 nucleotides are TGTGCCAGCAGCTTAGGACAGGGAACAGATACGCAGTATTTT. It encodes CASSLGQGTDTQYF.

In DNA, the CDR3 is TGTGCCAGCAGACAGGGGCCCGTTTCCACCGGGGAGCTGTTTTTT. Amino acids: CASRQGPVSTGELFF. The chain uses TRBV11-3 and TRBJ2-2; 7 bases align to TRBD1. The germline V gene has CDR1 SGHNT and CDR2 YENEEA. The CDR3 is made up of 15 amino acids. V lost 6 bases to trimming and J lost 4 bases; unmatched junction nucleotides: 8.

J is TRBJ1-2 and V is TRBV7-2, with 8 bases fitting TRBD1. The germline CDR1 and CDR2 sequences are SGHTA and FQGNSA. This CDR3 has 15 amino acids. The trim removed 2 bases at V and 3 bases at J, leaving 5 bases unmatched. Here the CDR3 reads CASSLQGAVDYGYTF. CDR3 DNA sequence: TGTGCCAGCAGCTTACAGGGGGCAGTAGACTATGGCTACACCTTC.

V is TRBV10-3 and J is TRBJ1-6, with unresolved D. The V and J ends lost 3 bases and 5 bases respectively, with 11 bases between them. The germline V gene encodes CDR1 ENHRY and CDR2 SYGVKD. The CDR3 extends over 15 amino acids. The CDR3 DNA follows: TGTGCCATCAGTGATCCAGCCCGGGATAATTCACCCCTCCACTTT. Residues: CAISDPARDNSPLHF.

The V gene is TRBV19, the J gene TRBJ2-1, with D tentatively TRBD2 (6 bases). This CDR3 is built from 15 residues. V was shortened by 5 bases and J by 0 bases, with 11 bases between the two germline ends. Germline values: CDR1 LNHDA, CDR2 SQIVND (reference sequence). The CDR3 is CASSSGVTSYNEQFF. Here the CDR3 DNA reads TGTGCCAGTAGTTCGGGGGTGACCTCCTACAATGAGCAGTTCTTC.

The genes are TRBV11-2 and TRBJ2-7; D uncertain. From germline, CDR1 is SGHAT and CDR2 FQNNGV. The germline V and J ends were trimmed by 2 bases and 6 bases, with 23 bases remaining between them. The length of the CDR3 is 17 residues. The CDR3 nucleotides are TGTGCCAGCAGCTTAAGAGGAACTGGGGTGGTCCATCGCGAGCAGTACTTC. As protein: CASSLRGTGVVHREQYF. Drawing the rest from reference TRBV11-2 and TRBJ2-7, the complete variable domain is EAGVAQSPRYKIIEKRQSVAFWCNPISGHATLYWYQQILGQGPKLLIQFQNNGVVDDSQLPKDRFSAERLKGVDSTLKIQPAKLEDSAVYLCASSLRGTGVVHREQYFGPGTRLTVT.